The 17 T cell receptor beta chains below were found in one sample sequenced in a study of Ad26.COV2.S vaccination and SARS-CoV-2 variants. The treatment denotes: about 20 received Ad26.COV2.S at low or high dose, single or two shots; 5 received placebo; per-sample allocation not given. All samples were drawn on day 63, counting from the first vaccine or placebo injection. This table comes from immunoSEQ multiplex PCR, and its TCRdb copy is limited to in-frame clones, with some not included. This sample has around 450,000 clones, with around 90% found just once. The sequences come from peripheral blood, collected in a trial of Ad26.COV2.S vaccine versus placebo. These receptors were obtained from a person between 18 and 65 years old who received the Ad26.COV2.S COVID-19 vaccine or a placebo.

This chain uses TRBV7-3 with TRBJ2-1; perhaps D is TRBD1 or TRBD2 (5 bases each). The CDR3 length is 15 residues. The V and J ends lost 2 bases and 2 bases respectively, with 10 bases between them. Germline V gene data show CDR1 as SGHTA and CDR2 as FQGTGA. CDR3 in amino acids: CASSLGASPYNEQFF. The DNA for the CDR3 is TGTGCCAGCAGCTTAGGGGCTAGCCCCTACAATGAGCAGTTCTTC.

The chain recombines TRBV25-1 with TRBJ2-5, with 7 bases identical to TRBD1. Germline CDR1 reads MGHDK; CDR2 reads SYGVNS. Trimming took 3 bases from V and 1 from J; bases not matched to a gene: 8. The CDR3 runs 16 residues. The CDR3 protein is CASSDHHGTVQETQYF. The CDR3, as DNA: TGTGCCAGCAGTGACCATCACGGGACAGTCCAAGAGACCCAGTACTTC.

The chain joins TRBV19 to TRBJ1-4; 9 bases align to TRBD1. Germline-derived CDR1 and CDR2 are LNHDA and SQIVND (reference sequence). CDR3 length: 15 residues. Trimming at V came to 3 bases and at J to 10 bases, leaving 9 bases not matched to a gene. The CDR3 is CASSIVGQGSLKLFF. The CDR3 nucleotides are TGTGCCAGTAGTATCGTGGGACAGGGTTCGTTAAAACTGTTTTTT.

The chain uses TRBV30 and TRBJ2-5; 11 bases line up with TRBD2. The CDR3 is 14 amino acids. The junction had 5 bases not matched to a gene; V was cut back by 7 bases and J by 1 base. From germline, CDR1 is GTSNPN and CDR2 SVGIG (reference sequence). As DNA, the CDR3 is TGTGCCTCCACCGGGACTAGCGGCCAAGAGACCCAGTACTTC. Protein product: CASTGTSGQETQYF.

V gene TRBV6-6 combines with J gene TRBJ2-7; 12 bases are a match to TRBD1. J lost 3 bases, V lost 6 bases, and 9 bases had no gene match. Germline lookup yields CDR1 MNHNY and CDR2 SVGAGI (reference sequence). CDR3 length: 16 residues. The CDR3 nucleotides read TGTGCCAGCAGATCCCCCGGGACAGGGGGCAGCTACGAGCAGTACTTC. Amino acid sequence: CASRSPGTGGSYEQYF.

V is TRBV19 and J is TRBJ1-2; weak D call: TRBD1 (5 bases). The germline V gene has CDR1 LNHDA and CDR2 SQIVND (reference sequence). The CDR3 has 13 amino acids. Between the trimmed V and J ends, which lost 11 bases and 8 bases, there was a span of 21 bases. This chain's CDR3 is CAPIRAGSGGYTF. Written as DNA, the CDR3 is TGTGCCCCCATCAGAGCAGGGAGTGGGGGCTACACCTTC.

V gene TRBV7-3 combines with J gene TRBJ2-7; TRBD2 matches at 7 bases. Germline V gives CDR1 SGHTA, CDR2 FQGTGA. Losses at the gene ends were 3 bases for V and 3 bases for J; bases not matched to a gene: 5. This CDR3 has 14 residues. Written as DNA, the CDR3 is TGTGCCAGCAGCTTTTCTAGCGGCGACTACGAGCAGTACTTC. Translation gives CASSFSSGDYEQYF.

The rearrangement uses TRBV5-1 and TRBJ1-3; D unresolved. There are 13 residues in the CDR3. V shed 6 bases and J shed 0 bases, with 7 bases lying between them. The germline gives CDR1 SGHRS, CDR2 YFSETQ. For the CDR3, the DNA is TGCGCCAGCAAGGCCGACTCTGGAAACACCATATATTTT. It codes for CASKADSGNTIYF.

This sequence joins TRBV7-8 and TRBJ2-6, with D perhaps TRBD1 or TRBD2 (5 bases each). Trimming shortened V by 5 bases and J by 0 bases, and 17 bases separated the two germline ends. The CDR3 length is 18 residues. Germline loops: CDR1 SGHVS, CDR2 FQNEAQ. CDR3 DNA sequence: TGTGCCAGCAGCCCCACCCGGGACGTCCTCTCTGGGGCCAACGTCCTGACTTTC. Encoded protein: CASSPTRDVLSGANVLTF.

The chain links TRBV7-7 to TRBJ2-2; D is perhaps TRBD1 or TRBD2 (5 bases each). Germline CDR1 and CDR2: SSHAT and FNYEAQ (reference sequence). The CDR3 is 15 amino acids. With 2 bases removed from V and 7 bases from J, the gap between germline ends came to 14 bases. The CDR3 reads CASSLNVGEIGELFF. The CDR3 DNA reads TGTGCCAGCAGCTTAAATGTGGGGGAAATCGGGGAGCTGTTTTTT.

This clone is a singleton in its sample. This chain uses TRBV6-5 with TRBJ2-3; TRBD2 matches 14 bases. Germline CDR1 MNHEY, CDR2 SVGAGI. This CDR3 is built from 14 residues. After removal of 11 bases from V and 9 bases from J, the junction contained 10 bases not matched to a gene. The CDR3 DNA sequence: TGTGCCGTGGGGACTAGCGGGAGCCGGGGGACGCAGTATTTT. The encoded protein is CAVGTSGSRGTQYF.

The chain carries TRBV5-4 and TRBJ1-1; D ambiguous. Trimming left V 2 bases short and J 2 bases short, with 10 bases between. The germline V gene encodes CDR1 SGHNT and CDR2 YYREEE (reference sequence). The CDR3 has 14 residues. CDR3 protein: CASSLREGNTEAFF. The CDR3, as DNA: TGTGCCAGCAGCTTAAGGGAGGGAAACACTGAAGCTTTCTTT.

V gene TRBV7-2 combines with J gene TRBJ2-7; tentatively, D is TRBD1 (6 bases). Trimming shortened V by 5 bases and J by 4 bases, and 15 bases separated the two germline ends. The germline CDR1 and CDR2 sequences are SGHTA and FQGNSA. CDR3 length: 14 residues. The CDR3 DNA follows: TGTGCCAGCAGCCCCATACAGGGTCCGTACGAGCAGTACTTC. Translating it yields CASSPIQGPYEQYF.

This chain links TRBV6-1 with TRBJ1-1, with a weak D call TRBD1 (5 bases). V was trimmed by 3 bases and J by 4 bases, leaving 9 bases between them. In germline, CDR1 is MNHNS, CDR2 SASEGT. There are 13 residues in the CDR3. The CDR3, as DNA: TGTGCCAGCAGTGAGGGGGGAGGCACTGAAGCTTTCTTT. As protein: CASSEGGGTEAFF.

J is TRBJ2-7 and V is TRBV11-2, with D possibly matching TRBD1 (5 bases). This CDR3 region has 16 residues. Per germline, CDR1 SGHAT and CDR2 FQNNGV. V was cut by 1 base and J by 0 bases, with 13 bases left in between. This chain's CDR3 is CASSLGRAGRSYEQYF. The CDR3 DNA is TGTGCCAGCAGCTTAGGCAGGGCAGGGCGCTCCTACGAGCAGTACTTC.

The V and J genes are TRBV5-1 and TRBJ2-3, with 7 bases matching TRBD2. The CDR3 has 15 amino acids. Losses at the gene ends were 4 bases for V and 4 bases for J; bases not matched to a gene: 9. CDR1 is SGHRS and CDR2 is YFSETQ in the germline V gene. CDR3 nucleotides: TGCGCCAGCAGCGGACGTAGCGGGCGCTCAGATACGCAGTATTTT. Translating it yields CASSGRSGRSDTQYF. Using reference TRBV5-1 and TRBJ2-3 for the parts outside the CDR3, the full variable domain is KAGVTQTPRYLIKTRGQQVTLSCSPISGHRSVSWYQQTPGQGLQFLFEYFSETQRNKGNFPGRFSGRQFSNSRSEMNVSTLELGDSALYLCASSGRSGRSDTQYFGPGTRLTVL.

CDR3 region: CASSPTLSGGSSYEQYF. As DNA, the CDR3 is TGTGCCAGCAGCCCCACCCTTAGCGGGGGAAGCTCCTACGAGCAGTACTTC. The chain employs TRBV5-4 and TRBJ2-7, with 9 nucleotides matching TRBD2. This CDR3 is built from 17 residues. Germline values: CDR1 SGHNT, CDR2 YYREEE (reference sequence). V lost 4 bases and J lost 0; bases outside the gene matches: 11. Full variable domain (outside the CDR3, taken from reference TRBV5-4 and TRBJ2-7): ETGVTQSPTHLIKTRGQQVTLRCSSQSGHNTVSWYQQALGQGPQFIFQYYREEENGRGNFPPRFSGLQFPNYSSELNVNALELDDSALYLCASSPTLSGGSSYEQYFGPGTRLTVT.